This TCR beta chain emerged from a study of beta chain features in type 1 diabetes. Study conclusions and caveats: Naive, central memory and regulatory TCRB repertoires appeared more similar among patients than healthy donors.

Expressed TCRB transcripts were sequenced because the entire RNA isolate underwent reverse transcription. Profiled with immunoSEQ multiplex PCR; TCRdb holds only in-frame clones, not every one. The data hold hundreds of thousands of clones, with roughly a sixth observed a single time. Germline V lookup: CDR1 SGHVS, CDR2 FQNEAQ. J lost 6 bases, V lost 6 bases, and 7 bases had no gene match. The CDR3 consists of 15 residues. This clone was found a few times. Its antigen remains unidentified. V gene TRBV7-8 combines with J gene TRBJ2-2; TRBD2 matches at 10 bases. The TCR comes from a young woman in good health. The sequencing sample was made of naive CD4+ T cells from blood. CDR3 coding DNA: TGTGCCAGCAGTGCCCCCGGGACTAGCGCCGGGGAGCTGTTTTTT. It encodes CASSAPGTSAGELFF.